This TCR beta chain is from a study of blood T cell repertoires in COVID-19. Generated by immunoSEQ multiplex PCR, the TCRdb table keeps only in-frame clones and is missing some. The repertoire holds roughly 460,000 clones, about 87% seen once, with about 0.91% in the top ten. This CDR3 is 16 amino acids long. Germline-derived CDR1 and CDR2 are SEHNR and FQNEAQ (reference sequence). V lost 1 base to trimming and J lost 10 bases, with 17 bases between them. The rearrangement links TRBV7-9 to TRBJ1-6, with a weak D call TRBD1 (6 bases). The sample taken for sequencing was peripheral blood. The source is a man between 18 and 35 years old with COVID-19, enrolled during active disease. CDR3 loop: CASSLVQGTYGSPLHF. CDR3 in DNA: TGTGCCAGCAGCTTAGTGCAGGGGACCTATGGCTCACCCCTCCACTTT.